These 22 T cell receptor beta chains share one sample of origin, sequenced in a study of T cell changes during pregnancy in multiple sclerosis. Generated by immunoSEQ multiplex PCR, the TCRdb table keeps only in-frame clones and is missing some. The sample includes about 77,000 clones, about nine tenths seen only once; the top ten take around 1.8%. The sequencing here drew on peripheral blood, taken before pregnancy. The receptors stem from a female donor with multiple sclerosis, enrolled in a pregnancy study.

The chain couples TRBV4-3 to TRBJ2-5; no definite D call. Germline-derived CDR1 and CDR2 are LGHNA and YSLEER. Trimming cost V 3 bases and J 2 bases, with 7 bases left between them. This CDR3 is built from 13 residues. The CDR3, as DNA: TGCGCCAGCAGCCAGGTACAGCAAGAGACCCAGTACTTC. Translation gives CASSQVQQETQYF.

The chain carries TRBV30 and TRBJ2-2; 8 nucleotides align to TRBD2. The germline V gene has CDR1 GTSNPN and CDR2 SVGIG (reference sequence). The CDR3 runs 13 residues. V lost 8 bases and J lost 2; bases outside the gene matches: 4. CDR3 loop: CARGGANTGELFF. Here the CDR3 DNA reads TGTGCCCGGGGGGGGGCCAACACCGGGGAGCTGTTTTTT.

Written as DNA, the CDR3 is TGTGCCAGCAGCTTAGGTCGGGGAGTCAATCAGCCCCAGCATTTT. Its translation is CASSLGRGVNQPQHF. This rearrangement joins TRBV11-2 to TRBJ1-5; D remains ambiguous. Germline values: CDR1 SGHAT, CDR2 FQNNGV. V lost 1 base to trimming and J lost 3 bases, with 10 bases between them. The CDR3 is 15 residues long. The full variable domain, its missing parts supplied by reference TRBV11-2 and TRBJ1-5, is EAGVAQSPRYKIIEKRQSVAFWCNPISGHATLYWYQQILGQGPKLLIQFQNNGVVDDSQLPKDRFSAERLKGVDSTLKIQPAKLEDSAVYLCASSLGRGVNQPQHFGDGTRLSIL.

The chain uses TRBV10-2 and TRBJ2-5, with 12 nucleotides matching TRBD2. The ends lost 4 bases at V and 5 bases at J; junction bases unmatched: 17. Germline assignment: CDR1 WSHSY and CDR2 SAAADI. The CDR3 consists of 19 residues. CDR3 sequence: CASSGVAGLAGKRGETQYF. The CDR3 DNA reads as TGCGCCAGCAGTGGTGTCGCGGGACTAGCGGGCAAGAGGGGGGAGACCCAGTACTTC.

The DNA of the CDR3 is TGTGCCAGCAGCTTAGGAGGGGGGACAGTAACCTACGAGCAGTACTTC. Protein product: CASSLGGGTVTYEQYF. The chain uses TRBV7-2 and TRBJ2-7; a possible D gene is TRBD1 (7 bases). Per the germline V gene, CDR1 is SGHTA and CDR2 is FQGNSA. The CDR3 runs 16 residues. The V gene lost 1 base and the J gene lost 2 bases, with 15 bases spanning the gap.

The genes are TRBV4-1 and TRBJ2-1; tentative D call: TRBD1 (6 bases). Trimming stripped 1 base from V and 2 bases from J, with 15 bases between. Germline values: CDR1 MGHRA, CDR2 YSYEKL. The CDR3 contains 17 residues. The CDR3 DNA is TGCGCCAGCAGCCAAGGGGCGCTTCGGGACACCTACAATGAGCAGTTCTTC. Translated: CASSQGALRDTYNEQFF.

V is TRBV7-2 and J is TRBJ2-2; perhaps TRBD1 as D (5 bases). Per germline, CDR1 SGHTA and CDR2 FQGNSA. The CDR3 runs to 14 residues. Trimming removed 3 bases from V and 7 bases from J, with 12 bases in between. CDR3 amino acids: CASSFYSQGGELFF. The CDR3, as DNA: TGTGCCAGCAGCTTCTATTCCCAGGGCGGGGAGCTGTTTTTT.

This CDR3 is CASSLGSSRRETQYF. For the CDR3, the DNA is TGTGCCAGCAGCTTAGGCAGTTCTAGAAGGGAGACCCAGTACTTC. V and J are TRBV7-2 and TRBJ2-5; D ambiguous. In germline, CDR1 is SGHTA, CDR2 FQGNSA. The CDR3 covers 15 residues. V lost 1 base to trimming and J lost 5 bases, with 14 bases between them.

V is TRBV7-8 and J is TRBJ1-2; a weak D match, TRBD1 (6 bases). Germline loops: CDR1 SGHVS, CDR2 FQNEAQ. V dropped 4 bases and J dropped 4 bases, with 13 bases sitting between them. The CDR3 loop spans 14 amino acids. The CDR3 here is CASSSDRAGYGYTF. CDR3 in DNA: TGTGCCAGCAGCTCGGACAGAGCCGGCTATGGCTACACCTTC.

This chain joins TRBV6-6 and TRBJ1-1, with D perhaps TRBD1 (5 bases). V lost 0 bases, J lost 5 bases, and 16 bases lay in between. The length of the CDR3 is 16 residues. Per the germline V gene, CDR1 is MNHNY and CDR2 is SVGAGI (reference sequence). As DNA, the CDR3 is TGTGCCAGCAGTTACTCGATCTACGACAGACCGACTGAAGCTTTCTTT. As protein: CASSYSIYDRPTEAFF.

The genes are TRBV4-2 and TRBJ1-2; D may be TRBD1 (6 bases). Germline CDR1 LGHNA, CDR2 YNFKEQ. The ends were cut back, 0 bases at V and 5 bases at J, with 13 bases in the middle. This CDR3 is 15 amino acids long. The CDR3 reads CASSQEQGEGYGYTF. The CDR3 DNA follows: TGTGCCAGCAGCCAAGAACAGGGTGAGGGTTATGGCTACACCTTC.

As concerns this clone: In this CDR3 the conserved last residue, phenylalanine or tryptophan, is missing, so a read error is likely. The DNA is omitted, as the CDR3 cannot be located on it reliably, and the CDR3 follows TCRdb's listing. The rearrangement links TRBV10-3 to TRBJ2-7; TRBD1 was called by the table and not checked on the DNA. Germline V gives CDR1 ENHRY, CDR2 SYGVKD. The length of the CDR3 is 8 amino acids, counting both ends. CDR3 amino acids: CAIRGGFG.

The rearrangement joins TRBV11-2 to TRBJ1-1; TRBD1 might be the D (5 bases). Germline V gene sequence: CDR1 SGHAT, CDR2 FQNNGV. The V end lost 2 bases, the J end lost 0 bases, and 10 bases lay between the germline ends. The CDR3 spans 15 residues. The CDR3 spells CASSLSSGLNTEAFF. The CDR3 nucleotides are TGTGCCAGCAGCTTATCATCAGGGTTGAACACTGAAGCTTTCTTT.

This rearrangement joins TRBV19 to TRBJ2-3; TRBD1 might be the D (5 bases). CDR3 length equals 14 residues. Germline V gene data show CDR1 as LNHDA and CDR2 as SQIVND (reference sequence). The V end lost 3 bases, the J end lost 2 bases, and 9 bases lay between the germline ends. CDR3 DNA sequence: TGTGCCAGTAGTATTTCAGGGCCCACAGATACGCAGTATTTT. Translation: CASSISGPTDTQYF.

This sequence joins TRBV2 and TRBJ2-7; tentatively, D is TRBD2 (5 bases). The CDR3 has 12 residues. The V end lost 2 bases, the J end lost 7 bases, and 9 bases lay between the germline ends. CDR1 and CDR2 from the germline V gene are SNHLY and FYNNEI. The CDR3 is CASSESRGEQYF. CDR3 in DNA: TGTGCCAGCAGTGAATCACGCGGGGAGCAGTACTTC. Variable domain in full (rest from reference TRBV2 and TRBJ2-7): EPEVTQTPSHQVTQMGQEVILRCVPISNHLYFYWYRQILGQKVEFLVSFYNNEISEKSEIFDDQFSVERPDGSNFTLKIRSTKLEDSAMYFCASSESRGEQYFGPGTRLTVT.

The V call is TRBV6-6, the J call TRBJ1-1; D remains ambiguous. From germline, CDR1 is MNHNY and CDR2 SVGAGI (reference sequence). The V gene lost 2 bases and the J gene lost 4 bases, with 17 bases spanning the gap. The CDR3 runs 16 residues. The CDR3 is CASSYPLGGMSTEAFF. The DNA of the CDR3 is TGTGCCAGCAGTTACCCCTTGGGAGGGATGAGCACTGAAGCTTTCTTT.

The chain recombines TRBV5-1 with TRBJ2-1, with 9 bases lining up with TRBD1. Germline CDR1 reads SGHRS; CDR2 reads YFSETQ. The V segment lost 4 bases and the J segment 8 bases; nucleotides outside the gene matches: 22. The length of the CDR3 is 19 residues. The CDR3 spells CASSLRYRTGGAGLDEQFF. The CDR3 DNA reads TGCGCCAGCAGCCTCCGATACCGTACAGGGGGCGCGGGCCTGGATGAGCAGTTCTTC.

This clone was observed a single time. The chain couples TRBV2 to TRBJ2-1, with 8 bases matching TRBD2. Per germline, CDR1 SNHLY and CDR2 FYNNEI. Trimming removed 4 bases from V and 4 bases from J; junction bases left unmatched: 6. CDR3 size: 15 residues. CDR3 loop: CASSAGGLVYNEQFF. The CDR3 DNA is TGTGCCAGCAGTGCGGGGGGACTAGTATACAATGAGCAGTTCTTC.

This sequence joins TRBV11-2 and TRBJ1-4; 8 bases match TRBD1. V lost 5 bases and J lost 8; bases outside the gene matches: 13. The length of the CDR3 is 16 residues. Germline V gene sequence: CDR1 SGHAT, CDR2 FQNNGV. CDR3 DNA sequence: TGTGCCAGCAGCCGCGGCCCCACAGGGGGGGGAGAAAAACTGTTTTTT. It specifies CASSRGPTGGGEKLFF. The full variable domain, rest sourced from reference TRBV11-2 and TRBJ1-4, is EAGVAQSPRYKIIEKRQSVAFWCNPISGHATLYWYQQILGQGPKLLIQFQNNGVVDDSQLPKDRFSAERLKGVDSTLKIQPAKLEDSAVYLCASSRGPTGGGEKLFFGSGTQLSVL.

V is TRBV10-3 and J is TRBJ2-3; TRBD2 aligns across 8 bases. CDR3 size: 16 residues. The V gene end was trimmed by 3 bases and the J gene end by 5 bases; junction bases not matched to a gene: 10. Germline V gives CDR1 ENHRY, CDR2 SYGVKD. The CDR3 DNA follows: TGTGCCATCAGTGAAGATGGTGCGGGGGGTAAAGATACGCAGTATTTT. This encodes CAISEDGAGGKDTQYF.

The chain couples TRBV5-8 to TRBJ2-3, with D tentatively TRBD2 (5 bases). CDR1 is SGHTS and CDR2 is YDEGEE in the germline V gene. This CDR3 region has 13 residues. V dropped 0 bases and J dropped 10 bases, with 12 bases sitting between them. This CDR3 reads CASSLEGGGAQYF. CDR3 sequence (DNA): TGTGCCAGCAGCTTGGAGGGCGGAGGTGCGCAGTATTTT.

The genes are TRBV15 and TRBJ1-1; 7 nucleotides line up with TRBD1. Losses at the gene ends were 3 bases for V and 2 bases for J; bases not matched to a gene: 3. Germline V gene sequence: CDR1 LNHNV, CDR2 YYDKDF (reference sequence). This CDR3 spans 14 amino acids. Here the CDR3 DNA reads TGTGCCACCAGCAGGGACAGGAGAAACACTGAAGCTTTCTTT. Its protein product is CATSRDRRNTEAFF.